The T cell receptor beta chain under discussion was sequenced for a study of T cells in Graves' hyperthyroidism and ophthalmopathy. Study-wide results and limits: The model identified upcoming ophthalmopathy a median around 6 months ahead of onset. In the blood, most expanded thyroid clonotypes above 0.001 appeared as well.

Uncontrolled infection, other autoimmune disease, pregnancy or lactation excluded patients. The PBMCs had their origin in approximately 10 ml of fresh peripheral blood. This clonotype showed up just a few times. Its antigen is not known. There were TCR beta CDR3 regions amplified from RNA transcripts. Primed by the HTBI set, a first-round RT-PCR was run on the TCR CDR3. TCRdb re-derived calls from the multiplex PCR reads in MiXCR, one entry per CDR3 protein. The repertoire holds 650,000 to 750,000 distinct CDR3 sequences, with 14% as singletons. The TCR sequence derives from a woman younger than 35 with Graves' hyperthyroidism. Input material: blood.

The CDR3 reads CASSPETRYQETQYF. CDR3 bases: TGTGCCAGCAGCCCCGAGACTAGATACCAAGAGACCCAGTACTTC. The gene calls are TRBV7-9 and TRBJ2-5, with a weak D call TRBD2 (6 bases). V was cut by 5 bases and J by 0 bases, with 13 bases left in between. This CDR3 is built from 15 residues. Per the germline V gene, CDR1 is SEHNR and CDR2 is FQNEAQ (reference sequence).